This note documents a single T cell receptor beta chain sequence. What it binds is unknown. Repertoires were generated with immunoSEQ multiplex PCR, while TCRdb's copy carries only in-frame clones and drops some. The table lists about 24,000 clones, 75% to 90% of them singletons. These data belong to a study of lymphopenia after photon versus proton radiotherapy. Study-wide results and limits: Oligoclonal CD8+ Temra expansion after nadir drove photon patients' diversity drop. Relative stability marked proton patients; photon patients lost diversity and naive cells.

This TCR derives from a man aged 35 to 55 with gastric cancer. This specimen consisted of peripheral blood, obtained from a patient treated with photon-based radiotherapy.

The CDR3 region is CASSPGGSNQPQHF. For the CDR3, the DNA is TGTGCCAGCAGCCCGGGGGGGAGCAATCAGCCCCAGCATTTT. V usage is TRBV5-4 and J usage is TRBJ1-5; possible D gene TRBD1, 5 bases. Germline V gives CDR1 SGHNT, CDR2 YYREEE (reference sequence). V lost 4 bases and J 1 base, leaving 9 bases between the germline ends. The CDR3 spans 14 residues.